This TCR beta chain was obtained from a study of blood T cells in healthy people across ages. The length of the CDR3 is 18 residues. Germline V gene sequence: CDR1 LGHNA, CDR2 YSLEER. The trim removed 4 bases at V and 0 bases at J, leaving 8 bases unmatched. The use of a sample-barcoded 5' primer and a J-beta primer mix characterized a second PCR of about 7 to 12 cycles. TCRdb reanalysed the 5' RACE reads using MiXCR and keeps one entry per CDR3 protein. The sample has 800,000 or so distinct CDR3 sequences; roughly 25% are singletons. The sample was also linked to a second study, of T cells of mothers and their children.

The V and J genes are TRBV4-3 and TRBJ2-2; 10 bases fit TRBD2. Sequences were obtained from blood. This TCR was recovered from a boy aged 5-17 years in good health. The CDR3 DNA reads as TGCGCCAGCAGCCCCGCTCCTAGCGGGGGCCCGAACACCGGGGAGCTGTTTTTT. This translates into CASSPAPSGGPNTGELFF.